This TCR beta chain was captured in a study of blood T cell repertoires in COVID-19. Across the study: In each case, the material was cDNA or gDNA derived from T cells, B-cell-depleted T cells, or PBMCs.

Sequencing was performed with immunoSEQ multiplex PCR; in TCRdb, only in-frame clones are kept and a portion is missing. Among roughly 130,000 clones listed, more than 75% were seen once. CDR3 length: 16 amino acids. CDR1 MGHRA and CDR2 YSYEKL come from the germline V gene. The trim removed 2 bases at V and 4 bases at J, leaving 4 bases unmatched. Source material: peripheral blood. The source is a middle-aged man with active COVID-19. The chain recombines TRBV4-1 with TRBJ2-1, with TRBD2 identical over 11 bases. CDR3 sequence: CASSQTLAGGYNEQFF. The CDR3 DNA reads TGCGCCAGCAGCCAAACGCTAGCGGGGGGTTACAATGAGCAGTTCTTC.